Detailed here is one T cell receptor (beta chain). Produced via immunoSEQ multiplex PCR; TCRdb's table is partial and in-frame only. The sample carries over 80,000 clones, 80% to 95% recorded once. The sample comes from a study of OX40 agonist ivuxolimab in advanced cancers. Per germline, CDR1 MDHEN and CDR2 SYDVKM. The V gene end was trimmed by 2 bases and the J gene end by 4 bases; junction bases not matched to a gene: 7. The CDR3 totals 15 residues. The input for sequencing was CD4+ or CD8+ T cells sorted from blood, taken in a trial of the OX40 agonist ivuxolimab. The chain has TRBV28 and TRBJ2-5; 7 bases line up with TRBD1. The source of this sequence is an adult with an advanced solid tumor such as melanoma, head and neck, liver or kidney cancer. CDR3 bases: TGTGCCAGCAGTTTAGTAGACAGGGCCCGAGAGACCCAGTACTTC. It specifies CASSLVDRARETQYF. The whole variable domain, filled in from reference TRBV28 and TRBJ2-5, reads DVKVTQSSRYLVKRTGEKVFLECVQDMDHENMFWYRQDPGLGLRLIYFSYDVKMKEKGDIPEGYSVSREKKERFSLILESASTNQTSMYLCASSLVDRARETQYFGPGTRLLVL.